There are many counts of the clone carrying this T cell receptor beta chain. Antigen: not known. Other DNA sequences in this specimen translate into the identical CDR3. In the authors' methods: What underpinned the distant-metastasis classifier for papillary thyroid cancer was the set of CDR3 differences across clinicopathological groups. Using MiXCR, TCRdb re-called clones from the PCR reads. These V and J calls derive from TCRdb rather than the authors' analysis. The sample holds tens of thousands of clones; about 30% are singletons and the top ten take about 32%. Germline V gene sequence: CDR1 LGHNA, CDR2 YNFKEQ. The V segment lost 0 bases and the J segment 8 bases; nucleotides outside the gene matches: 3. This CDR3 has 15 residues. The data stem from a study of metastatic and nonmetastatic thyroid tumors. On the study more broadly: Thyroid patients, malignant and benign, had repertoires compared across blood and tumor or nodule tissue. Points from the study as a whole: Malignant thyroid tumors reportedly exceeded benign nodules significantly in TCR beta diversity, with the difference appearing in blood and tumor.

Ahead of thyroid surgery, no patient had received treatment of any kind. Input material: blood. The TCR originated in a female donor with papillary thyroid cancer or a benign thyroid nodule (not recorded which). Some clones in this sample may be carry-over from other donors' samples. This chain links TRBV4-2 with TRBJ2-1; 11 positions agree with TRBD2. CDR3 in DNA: TGTGCCAGCAGCCAAGAACTAGCGGGAGTAGATGAGCAGTTCTTC. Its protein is CASSQELAGVDEQFF.